This T cell receptor (beta chain) was recorded in a study of T cell changes during pregnancy in multiple sclerosis. This CDR3 region has 15 residues. Germline V gene lookup returns CDR1 LNHDA and CDR2 SQIVND (reference sequence). Between the trimmed V and J ends, which lost 3 bases and 3 bases, there was a span of 12 bases. TCRdb's copy holds only in-frame clones and misses some; the assay was immunoSEQ multiplex PCR. The table lists about 32,000 clones, roughly 91% of them singletons. This clonotype was obtained from a female donor with multiple sclerosis, enrolled in a pregnancy study. This material consisted of CD4+ T cells from peripheral blood mononuclear cells, taken in the second trimester of pregnancy. The genes are TRBV19 and TRBJ1-5; the D is unclear. The CDR3 DNA reads TGTGCCAGTAGTATTTTAGGAGGGATCAATCAGCCCCAGCATTTT. It is translated as CASSILGGINQPQHF.